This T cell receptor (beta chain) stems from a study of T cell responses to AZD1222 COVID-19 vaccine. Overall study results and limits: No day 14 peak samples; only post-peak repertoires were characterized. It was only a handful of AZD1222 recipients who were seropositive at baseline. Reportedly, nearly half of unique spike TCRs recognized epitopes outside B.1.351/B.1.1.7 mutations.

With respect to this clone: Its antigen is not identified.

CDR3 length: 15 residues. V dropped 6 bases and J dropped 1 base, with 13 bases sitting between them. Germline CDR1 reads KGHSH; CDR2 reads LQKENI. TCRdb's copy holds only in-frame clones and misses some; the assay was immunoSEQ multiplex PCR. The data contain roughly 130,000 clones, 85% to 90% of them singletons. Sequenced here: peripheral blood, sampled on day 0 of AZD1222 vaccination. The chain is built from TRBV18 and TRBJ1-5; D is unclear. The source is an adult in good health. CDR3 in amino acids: CASSLGDTSNQPQHF. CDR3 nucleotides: TGTGCCAGCTCCCTCGGTGACACCAGCAATCAGCCCCAGCATTTT.